The entry below describes one T cell receptor (beta chain). This entry comes from a study of patients and donors after allogeneic stem cell transplantation. TCRdb used MiXCR to reprocess the RT-PCR reads, holding one entry per CDR3 protein. This table has some 150,000 distinct CDR3 sequences, about 40% appearing once. The V segment lost 8 bases and the J segment 1 base; nucleotides outside the gene matches: 5. The CDR3 runs to 14 residues. The specimen sequenced was blood, either unsorted or a sorted T cell fraction (not recorded which). The V call is TRBV12-3 or TRBV12-4, the J call TRBJ2-3, with 8 bases aligning to TRBD1. The sequence came from a human donor who was either an allogeneic HSCT recipient or a stem cell or donor lymphocyte infusion donor (not recorded which). It is not recorded whose cells these are; they may come from a transplant donor. Written as DNA, the CDR3 is TGTGCCAGCGGCCGGACAGGGCGCACAGATACGCAGTATTTT. Protein product: CASGRTGRTDTQYF.